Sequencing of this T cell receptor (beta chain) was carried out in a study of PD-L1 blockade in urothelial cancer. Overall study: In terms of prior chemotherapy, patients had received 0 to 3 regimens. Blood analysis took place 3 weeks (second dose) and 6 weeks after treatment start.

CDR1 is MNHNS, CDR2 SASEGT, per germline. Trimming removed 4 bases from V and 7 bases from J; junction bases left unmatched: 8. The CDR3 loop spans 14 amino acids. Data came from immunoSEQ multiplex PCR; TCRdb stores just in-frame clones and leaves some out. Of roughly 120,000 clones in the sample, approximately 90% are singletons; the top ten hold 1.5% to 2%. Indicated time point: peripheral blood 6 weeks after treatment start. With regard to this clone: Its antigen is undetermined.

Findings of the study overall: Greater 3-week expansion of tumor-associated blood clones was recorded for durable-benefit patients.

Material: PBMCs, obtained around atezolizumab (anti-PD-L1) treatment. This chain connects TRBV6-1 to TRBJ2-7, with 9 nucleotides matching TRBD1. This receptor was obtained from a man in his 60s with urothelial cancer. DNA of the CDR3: TGTGCCAGCAGTGGTGACAGGGGGTCACGTGAGCAGTACTTC. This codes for CASSGDRGSREQYF.